These 26 T cell receptor beta chains were all obtained from the same sample, sequenced in a study of shared clonotypes between healthy human individuals. Assay used: immunoSEQ multiplex PCR; TCRdb lists only in-frame clones, some missing. The data hold about 2.1 million clones, with 85% to 95% observed a single time. CD45RO-negative, CCR7-positively selected cells formed the naive CD8 fraction, excluding terminally differentiated effector memory CD45RA+ cells. Sequenced input: naive CD8+ T cells from PBMCs. Receptors were obtained from a man aged 18-30 years in good health. Some clones in this sample may be carry-over from other donors' samples.

Details on this clone: A junction boundary mismatches the germline segment, possibly from a read error. The genes are TRBV6-1 and TRBJ1-3; 8 bases align to TRBD1. Germline V gene lookup returns CDR1 MNHNS and CDR2 SASEGT. The CDR3 is 16 residues long. The CDR3 DNA follows: TGTGCCAGCAGTGTCAGGACAGGGCTGAGTGGAGACACCATATATTTT. Its protein product is CASSVRTGLSGDTIYF.

J is TRBJ2-7 and V is TRBV29-1; 10 bases match TRBD2. With 4 bases clipped from V and 5 bases from J, the junction kept 8 bases outside the gene matches. Per the germline V gene, CDR1 is SQVTM and CDR2 is ANQGSEA. This CDR3 has 14 amino acids. CDR3 coding DNA: TGCAGCGTTGGGCGCAGCGGGAGGGCCGACGAGCAGTACTTC. This translates into CSVGRSGRADEQYF.

The chain uses TRBV19 and TRBJ2-3; TRBD2 aligns across 9 bases. The trim removed 5 bases at V and 1 base at J, leaving 10 bases unmatched. The germline CDR1 and CDR2 sequences are LNHDA and SQIVND (reference sequence). The CDR3 is 17 residues long. CDR3 DNA sequence: TGTGCCAGTAGTGAAGGGACTAGCCCTTACGGCACAGATACGCAGTATTTT. It yields the protein CASSEGTSPYGTDTQYF.

The V and J genes are TRBV19 and TRBJ2-7, with 9 bases matching TRBD2. CDR1 LNHDA and CDR2 SQIVND come from the germline V gene (reference sequence). After removal of 3 bases from V and 6 bases from J, the junction contained 12 bases not matched to a gene. The CDR3 is 16 amino acids. The CDR3, as DNA: TGTGCCAGTAGTATTTTAGCGGGAGAAGGGGAGGTCGAGCAGTACTTC. Protein product: CASSILAGEGEVEQYF.

This chain joins TRBV19 and TRBJ1-1, with D uncertain. Germline values: CDR1 LNHDA, CDR2 SQIVND (reference sequence). The V end lost 0 bases, the J end lost 3 bases, and 11 bases lay between the germline ends. This CDR3 contains 15 residues. The CDR3 coding sequence is TGTGCCAGTAGTATAGAAGGCGGGTTGGACACTGAAGCTTTCTTT. As protein: CASSIEGGLDTEAFF.

A few counts support this clone. This CDR3 is also generated by other DNA sequences in the sample. The chain carries TRBV2 and TRBJ1-5; 7 bases map to TRBD1. Germline V gene data show CDR1 as SNHLY and CDR2 as FYNNEI. This CDR3 has 15 amino acids. V lost 2 bases to trimming and J lost 4 bases; unmatched junction nucleotides: 5. CDR3 coding DNA: TGTGCCAGCAGTGAATGGGCAGGGGGTAATCAGCCCCAGCATTTT. Its translation: CASSEWAGGNQPQHF.

This clone was detected once. V gene TRBV19 combines with J gene TRBJ1-1, with D unresolved. Trimming pared 5 bases from V and 7 bases from J, leaving 17 bases between. CDR1 and CDR2 from the germline V gene are LNHDA and SQIVND (reference sequence). This CDR3 contains 14 residues. CDR3 amino acids: CASSLGPPFYEAFF. CDR3 nucleotides: TGTGCCAGTAGTCTCGGGCCACCATTTTATGAAGCTTTCTTT. The full variable domain, its missing parts supplied by reference TRBV19 and TRBJ1-1, is DGGITQSPKYLFRKEGQNVTLSCEQNLNHDAMYWYRQDPGQGLRLIYYSQIVNDFQKGDIAEGYSVSREKKESFPLTVTSAQKNPTAFYLCASSLGPPFYEAFFGQGTRLTVV.

The chain uses TRBV27 and TRBJ1-1; perhaps TRBD1 as D (5 bases). This CDR3 is 16 amino acids long. Trimming left V 6 bases short and J 1 base short, with 18 bases between. The germline V gene has CDR1 MNHEY and CDR2 SMNVEV (reference sequence). CDR3 sequence reads: CASRPHWGNTNTEAFF. In nucleotides, the CDR3 is TGTGCCAGCAGGCCACACTGGGGGAACACGAACACTGAAGCTTTCTTT.

The chain links TRBV7-3 to TRBJ2-7; 7 bases fit TRBD2. This CDR3 is 15 amino acids long. V shed 1 base and J 3 bases; nucleotides not matched to a gene: 6. CDR1 is SGHTA, CDR2 FQGTGA, per germline. The DNA of the CDR3 is TGTGCCAGCAGCTTAATCCCCAGCGGGGACTACGAGCAGTACTTC. Translated, it gives CASSLIPSGDYEQYF. Using reference TRBV7-3 and TRBJ2-7 for the parts outside the CDR3, the full variable domain is GAGVSQTPSNKVTEKGKYVELRCDPISGHTALYWYRQSLGQGPEFLIYFQGTGAADDSGLPNDRFFAVRPEGSVSTLKIQRTERGDSAVYLCASSLIPSGDYEQYFGPGTRLTVT.

The genes are TRBV4-1 and TRBJ2-7; tentative D call: TRBD1 (5 bases). Trimming left V 3 bases short and J 3 bases short, with 15 bases between. The CDR3 is 15 amino acids. The V gene's germline CDR1 is MGHRA and CDR2 YSYEKL. The CDR3 nucleotides read TGCGCCAGCAGCCAGTATCAACAGGTAAACTACGAGCAGTACTTC. As protein: CASSQYQQVNYEQYF.

The chain joins TRBV6-5 to TRBJ1-4; D not resolved. From germline, CDR1 is MNHEY and CDR2 SVGAGI. CDR3 length equals 12 residues. Between the trimmed V and J ends, which lost 7 bases and 8 bases, there was a span of 11 bases. CDR3 loop: CASTNGQEKLFF. In nucleotides, the CDR3 is TGTGCCAGCACCAACGGTCAGGAAAAACTGTTTTTT.

In DNA, the CDR3 is TGTGCCAGCAGCCAAGAGACGGGACTAGCCAACAAAAACTCCTACGAGCAGTACTTC. Amino acid sequence: CASSQETGLANKNSYEQYF. The rearrangement joins TRBV4-2 to TRBJ2-7; 9 positions match TRBD2. The germline gives CDR1 LGHNA, CDR2 YNFKEQ. The J segment lost 0 bases and the V segment lost 0 bases, leaving 12 bases of the junction unmatched. This CDR3 comprises 19 residues.

About this clone itself: Distinct nucleotide sequences in the sample also encode this CDR3. This chain joins TRBV7-9 and TRBJ1-1; possible D gene TRBD1, 5 bases. V was pared by 3 bases and J by 2 bases, with 13 bases between. CDR1 and CDR2 from the germline V gene are SEHNR and FQNEAQ (reference sequence). CDR3 length equals 15 residues. The CDR3 nucleotides read TGTGCCAGCAGCTTCCCCTTGGGGGGAAACACTGAAGCTTTCTTT. This translates into CASSFPLGGNTEAFF.

The genes are TRBV7-9 and TRBJ2-7; TRBD1 matches 7 bases. Trimming removed 10 bases from V and 0 bases from J; junction bases left unmatched: 6. CDR1 is SEHNR and CDR2 is FQNEAQ in the germline V gene (reference sequence). CDR3 length: 13 residues. The CDR3 sequence: CATTGNYSYEQYF. DNA for the CDR3: TGTGCCACGACAGGGAATTACTCCTACGAGCAGTACTTC. Supplemented by reference TRBV7-9 and TRBJ2-7, the full variable domain reads DTGVSQNPRHKITKRGQNVTFRCDPISEHNRLYWYRQTLGQGPEFLTYFQNEAQLEKSRLLSDRFSAERPKGSFSTLEIQRTEQGDSAMYLCATTGNYSYEQYFGPGTRLTVT.

The chain combines TRBV29-1 with TRBJ2-3, with 7 bases that match TRBD1. CDR1 and CDR2 (germline): SQVTM, ANQGSEA. V lost 1 base to trimming and J lost 0 bases; unmatched junction nucleotides: 7. This CDR3 comprises 16 residues. The CDR3 is CSVEGAGTVSTDTQYF. The CDR3 DNA sequence: TGCAGCGTTGAAGGTGCCGGGACAGTAAGCACAGATACGCAGTATTTT.

Of note for this clone: This sample includes further DNA sequences coding for the same CDR3. The V call is TRBV11-2, the J call TRBJ2-7; no clear D. Trimming left V 1 base short and J 2 bases short, with 6 bases between. CDR1 and CDR2 (germline): SGHAT, FQNNGV. The CDR3 runs to 13 residues. CDR3 sequence (DNA): TGTGCCAGCAGCTTAGGGGTGGCCTACGAGCAGTACTTC. This translates into CASSLGVAYEQYF.

The rearrangement uses TRBV19 and TRBJ2-1, with a tentative D call TRBD2 (5 bases). V was shortened by 1 base and J by 6 bases, with 13 bases between the two germline ends. The CDR3 extends over 15 amino acids. CDR1 and CDR2 (germline): LNHDA, SQIVND (reference sequence). CDR3 region: CASSIGSLDGNEQFF. In nucleotides, the CDR3 is TGTGCCAGTAGTATAGGCTCACTAGATGGCAATGAGCAGTTCTTC. Looking up the rest from reference TRBV19 and TRBJ2-1 gives the full variable domain: DGGITQSPKYLFRKEGQNVTLSCEQNLNHDAMYWYRQDPGQGLRLIYYSQIVNDFQKGDIAEGYSVSREKKESFPLTVTSAQKNPTAFYLCASSIGSLDGNEQFFGPGTRLTVL.

The gene calls are TRBV7-9 and TRBJ1-4; 9 nucleotides align to TRBD1. Per the germline V gene, CDR1 is SEHNR and CDR2 is FQNEAQ (reference sequence). V lost 3 bases and J lost 7; bases outside the gene matches: 6. The length of the CDR3 is 15 residues. As DNA, the CDR3 is TGTGCCAGCAGCTTCCCGGGACAGGGCCTTGAAAAACTGTTTTTT. Its protein is CASSFPGQGLEKLFF.

V is TRBV27 and J is TRBJ2-7, with D unclear. The CDR3 has 15 amino acids. Per germline, CDR1 MNHEY and CDR2 SMNVEV (reference sequence). Trimming stripped 5 bases from V and 0 bases from J, with 14 bases between. The CDR3 spells CASSPTLHSSYEQYF. CDR3 sequence (DNA): TGTGCCAGCAGTCCAACCCTACATAGCTCCTACGAGCAGTACTTC.

This clone was detected only a few times. At the DNA level, this CDR3 is encoded by other sequences in the same sample as well. The J gene is TRBJ2-7, the V gene TRBV30, with 10 bases fitting TRBD1. Unmatched junction bases numbered 6, after V lost 5 bases and J lost 5 bases. The germline V gene has CDR1 GTSNPN and CDR2 SVGIG (reference sequence). The CDR3 has 13 amino acids. CDR3 region: CAWRDRGKDEQYF. The CDR3 DNA reads as TGTGCCTGGCGGGACAGGGGAAAGGACGAGCAGTACTTC.

The chain has TRBV30 and TRBJ2-7; D is possibly TRBD1 or TRBD2 (5 bases each). The ends were cut back, 0 bases at V and 4 bases at J, with 13 bases in the middle. The CDR3 is 14 amino acids. Germline V CDR1 and CDR2: GTSNPN, SVGIG (reference sequence). CDR3 sequence reads: CAWSVYGTVYEQYF. The CDR3 DNA follows: TGTGCCTGGAGTGTATACGGGACGGTTTACGAGCAGTACTTC.

The rearrangement uses TRBV27 and TRBJ2-7; TRBD2 matches at 7 bases. CDR3 length: 14 amino acids. V shed 2 bases, J shed 6 bases, and the junction held 7 bases outside the gene matches. Germline V gives CDR1 MNHEY, CDR2 SMNVEV (reference sequence). The CDR3 reads CASSLLTSLGEQYF. The CDR3 region has the DNA TGTGCCAGCAGTTTACTGACTAGCTTAGGCGAGCAGTACTTC.

The chain uses TRBV28 and TRBJ2-7, with unresolved D. The CDR3 consists of 14 residues. V lost 8 bases to trimming and J lost 5 bases, with 19 bases between them. CDR1 and CDR2 from the germline V gene are MDHEN and SYDVKM. The CDR3 bases are TGTGCCAGCTCCCCGAGGATGTTAGGTGACGAGCAGTACTTC. Protein product: CASSPRMLGDEQYF. The full variable domain, in which reference TRBV28 and TRBJ2-7 provide the parts outside the CDR3, is DVKVTQSSRYLVKRTGEKVFLECVQDMDHENMFWYRQDPGLGLRLIYFSYDVKMKEKGDIPEGYSVSREKKERFSLILESASTNQTSMYLCASSPRMLGDEQYFGPGTRLTVT.

The chain joins TRBV7-3 to TRBJ1-1; weak D call: TRBD1 (6 bases). CDR3 length: 14 residues. Trimming took 4 bases from V and 8 from J, leaving 17 bases between them. Germline V lookup: CDR1 SGHTA, CDR2 FQGTGA. The CDR3 coding sequence is TGTGCCAGCAGCTACGCGGACGGCCAGGGGGAAGCTTTCTTT. Translated, it gives CASSYADGQGEAFF.

The chain combines TRBV27 with TRBJ1-2; no clear D. Looked up from germline, CDR1 is MNHEY and CDR2 is SMNVEV (reference sequence). Trimming took off 3 bases at V and 1 base at J, with 12 bases between the two ends. The CDR3 extends over 15 amino acids. The CDR3 spells CASSFLQADNYGYTF. DNA for the CDR3: TGTGCCAGCAGTTTCTTGCAGGCCGATAACTATGGCTACACCTTC.

The chain employs TRBV5-8 and TRBJ1-5; unclear D gene. Germline CDR1 and CDR2: SGHTS and YDEGEE. This CDR3 is built from 14 residues. The ends were cut back, 4 bases at V and 0 bases at J, with 8 bases in the middle. CDR3 nucleotides: TGTGCCAGCAGCCAGGAGTTTAGCAATCAGCCCCAGCATTTT. Translating it yields CASSQEFSNQPQHF.